These 11 T cell receptor beta chains originate from one sample sequenced in a study of shared clonotypes between healthy human individuals. CD45RO-negative, CCR7-positively selected cells formed the naive CD8 fraction, excluding terminally differentiated effector memory CD45RA+ cells. TCRdb's copy holds only in-frame clones and misses some; the assay was immunoSEQ multiplex PCR. The data hold about 580,000 clones, with roughly 98% observed a single time. The sample was naive CD8+ T cells sorted from blood. All receptors derive from a man aged 30-40 years in good health.

This chain joins TRBV28 and TRBJ1-2; D is ambiguous. Germline loops: CDR1 MDHEN, CDR2 SYDVKM. The CDR3 has 13 residues. The V end lost 5 bases, the J end lost 6 bases, and 13 bases lay between the germline ends. CDR3 sequence (DNA): TGTGCCAGCAGTGAGCCCTTGAACGATGGCTACACCTTC. Translating it yields CASSEPLNDGYTF.

CDR3 sequence (DNA): TGTGCCACCAGCAGAGTTGGTGACACCTTCTATGGCTACACCTTC. This encodes CATSRVGDTFYGYTF. The J gene is TRBJ1-2, the V gene TRBV15; D remains ambiguous. The CDR3 has 15 amino acids. V lost 1 base and J 4 bases, leaving 13 bases between the germline ends. Germline values: CDR1 LNHNV, CDR2 YYDKDF (reference sequence).

The chain uses TRBV9 and TRBJ2-2; 9 positions agree with TRBD2. The CDR3 is made up of 17 amino acids. The germline gives CDR1 SGDLS, CDR2 YYNGEE. The V and J ends lost 8 bases and 3 bases, in that order; junction bases with no gene match: 14. The CDR3 DNA reads TGTGCCAGTTTAGCGGGAGAGGGTATCGTGGACACCGGGGAGCTGTTTTTT. Amino acid sequence: CASLAGEGIVDTGELFF.

The gene calls are TRBV4-1 and TRBJ2-1; 7 bases line up with TRBD2. Trimming cost V 5 bases and J 5 bases; bases outside gene matches: 12. The CDR3 consists of 16 residues. Germline V lookup: CDR1 MGHRA, CDR2 YSYEKL. The CDR3 sequence: CASSAAGLGSDNEQFF. CDR3 nucleotides: TGCGCCAGCAGCGCCGCCGGACTAGGTTCCGACAATGAGCAGTTCTTC.

In nucleotides, the CDR3 is TGTGTCAGAAGCCCCCCCGTTGATGGGAGCTCCTACGAGCAGTACTTC. Translation gives CVRSPPVDGSSYEQYF. V gene TRBV7-5 combines with J gene TRBJ2-7; the table's TRBD2 call for D was not verified on the DNA. TRBV7-5 is classified as a pseudogene. This CDR3 comprises 16 residues.

V usage is TRBV25-1 and J usage is TRBJ2-7, with 7 bases fitting TRBD2. J was trimmed by 7 bases and V by 2 bases; bases with no gene match: 2. This CDR3 region has 12 residues. Looked up from germline, CDR1 is MGHDK and CDR2 is SYGVNS. This CDR3 reads CASSELSGEQYF. The CDR3 DNA reads as TGTGCCAGCAGTGAACTTAGCGGGGAGCAGTACTTC.

The J gene is TRBJ2-7, the V gene TRBV28; tentative D call: TRBD2 (6 bases). The V gene's germline CDR1 is MDHEN and CDR2 SYDVKM. The CDR3 totals 14 residues. Trimming pared 5 bases from V and 3 bases from J, leaving 14 bases between. In DNA, the CDR3 is TGTGCCAGCAGTAAGGGGACTTTTTACTACGAGCAGTACTTC. It translates to CASSKGTFYYEQYF.

About this clone itself: Other nucleotide sequences from this sample produce the same CDR3. The J gene is TRBJ1-4, the V gene TRBV5-4; TRBD1 aligns across 9 bases. Germline-derived CDR1 and CDR2 are SGHNT and YYREEE (reference sequence). Trimming took 4 bases from V and 8 from J; bases not matched to a gene: 6. The CDR3 consists of 14 residues. This chain's CDR3 is CASSPDRGGEKLFF. In DNA form, the CDR3 reads TGTGCCAGCAGCCCGGACAGGGGAGGCGAAAAACTGTTTTTT.

This clone was recorded once. This chain uses TRBV27 with TRBJ2-7, with D tentatively TRBD1 (6 bases). Looked up from germline, CDR1 is MNHEY and CDR2 is SMNVEV (reference sequence). The CDR3 consists of 14 residues. V was cut by 2 bases and J by 1 base, with 9 bases left in between. The CDR3: CASSLTGQSYEQYF. The CDR3 DNA follows: TGTGCCAGCAGTTTAACAGGGCAATCCTACGAGCAGTACTTC.

This chain connects TRBV7-8 to TRBJ1-2; D gene uncertain. V was pared by 2 bases and J by 6 bases, with 16 bases between. CDR1 and CDR2 from the germline V gene are SGHVS and FQNEAQ. There are 15 residues in the CDR3. The CDR3 bases are TGTGCCAGCAGCTTATATCTGAGCACCGGCGATGGCTACACCTTC. This encodes CASSLYLSTGDGYTF. The full variable domain, completed using reference TRBV7-8 and TRBJ1-2, is GAGVSQSPRYKVAKRGQDVALRCDPISGHVSLFWYQQALGQGPEFLTYFQNEAQLDKSGLPSDRFFAERPEGSVSTLKIQRTQQEDSAVYLCASSLYLSTGDGYTFGSGTRLTVV.

In its sample, this clone was seen once. CDR3: CASSRGRGLEAFF. The CDR3 DNA reads as TGTGCCAGCAGCCGCGGTAGGGGTCTAGAGGCTTTCTTT. The rearrangement uses TRBV11-1 and TRBJ1-1; D might be TRBD1 (5 bases). The CDR3 sequence is 13 residues long. Per germline, CDR1 SGHAT and CDR2 FQDESV (reference sequence). Trimming removed 5 bases from V and 11 bases from J, with 18 bases in between.